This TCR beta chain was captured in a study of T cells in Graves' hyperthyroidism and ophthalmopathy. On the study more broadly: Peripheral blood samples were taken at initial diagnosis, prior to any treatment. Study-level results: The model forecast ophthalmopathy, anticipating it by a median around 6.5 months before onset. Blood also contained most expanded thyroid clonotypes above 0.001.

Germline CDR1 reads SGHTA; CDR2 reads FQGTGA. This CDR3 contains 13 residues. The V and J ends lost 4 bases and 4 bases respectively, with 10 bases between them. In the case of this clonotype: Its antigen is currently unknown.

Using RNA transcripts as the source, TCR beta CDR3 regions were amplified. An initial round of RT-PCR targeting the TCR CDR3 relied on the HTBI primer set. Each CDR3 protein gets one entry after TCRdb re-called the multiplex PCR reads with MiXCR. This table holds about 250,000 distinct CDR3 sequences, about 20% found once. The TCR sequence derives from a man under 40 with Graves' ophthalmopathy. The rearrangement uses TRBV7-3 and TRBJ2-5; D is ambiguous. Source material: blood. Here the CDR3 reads CASSSSSRETQYF. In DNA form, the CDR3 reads TGTGCCAGCAGCTCGTCCTCAAGAGAGACCCAGTACTTC.